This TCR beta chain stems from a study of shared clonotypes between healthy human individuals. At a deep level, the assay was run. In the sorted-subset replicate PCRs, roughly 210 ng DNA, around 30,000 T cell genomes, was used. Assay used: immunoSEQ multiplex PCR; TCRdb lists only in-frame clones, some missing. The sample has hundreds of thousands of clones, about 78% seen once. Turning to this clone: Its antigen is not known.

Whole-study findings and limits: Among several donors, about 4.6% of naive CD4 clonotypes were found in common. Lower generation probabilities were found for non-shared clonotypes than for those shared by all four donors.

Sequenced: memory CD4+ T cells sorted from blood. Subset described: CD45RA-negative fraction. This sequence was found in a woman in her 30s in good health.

The CDR3 here is CATSTNLVSRTGRETQYF. In DNA, the CDR3 is TGTGCCACCAGCACCAATCTCGTTTCGAGGACAGGGAGGGAGACCCAGTACTTC. This rearrangement joins TRBV15 to TRBJ2-5; 8 nucleotides match TRBD1. Trimming at V came to 4 bases and at J to 5 bases, leaving 18 bases not matched to a gene. Per the germline V gene, CDR1 is LNHNV and CDR2 is YYDKDF (reference sequence). The CDR3 covers 18 residues. Filled out from reference TRBV15 and TRBJ2-5, the complete variable domain reads DAMVIQNPRYQVTQFGKPVTLSCSQTLNHNVMYWYQQKSSQAPKLLFHYYDKDFNNEADTPDNFQSRRPNTSFCFLDIRSPGLGDTAMYLCATSTNLVSRTGRETQYFGPGTRLLVL.